A single sample is the source of the 31 T cell receptor beta chains below, sequenced in a study of cytomegalovirus exposure and HLA in healthy donors. PCR employed 60 Vbeta and 13 Jbeta primers. TCRdb's copy holds only in-frame clones and misses some; the assay was immunoSEQ multiplex PCR. The sample holds 250,000 to 350,000 clones, about nine tenths seen once. Sequencing used PBMCs. These receptors were collected from a middle-aged man in good health and CMV-seropositive.

As for this clone: Lacking the conserved final phenylalanine or tryptophan, this CDR3 likely reflects a read error. The rearrangement uses TRBV6-5 and TRBJ1-3; 11 nucleotides align to TRBD1. This CDR3 region has 15 residues. V dropped 8 bases and J dropped 2; count of bases not matched to a gene: 5. Germline V lookup: CDR1 MNHEY, CDR2 SVGAGI. The CDR3 DNA sequence: TGTGCCAGCGGGGACAGGGGGATAACTGGAAACACCATATATCTT. Its protein product is CASGDRGITGNTIYL.

The chain recombines TRBV10-2 with TRBJ2-1, with D uncertain. V lost 0 bases and J lost 0, with 9 bases in between. The CDR3 is 16 residues long. From germline, CDR1 is WSHSY and CDR2 SAAADI. CDR3 sequence reads: CASSESHSGSYNEQFF. CDR3 sequence (DNA): TGCGCCAGCAGTGAGTCGCACTCTGGCTCCTACAATGAGCAGTTCTTC.

CDR3 DNA sequence: TGTGCCAGCTCACCGGATGGACTAGCGGGAGTGGAGCAGTTCTTC. It is translated as CASSPDGLAGVEQFF. V gene TRBV18 combines with J gene TRBJ2-1; 13 bases line up with TRBD2. Germline V gene lookup returns CDR1 KGHSH and CDR2 LQKENI. There are 15 residues in the CDR3. The V gene end was trimmed by 3 bases and the J gene end by 10 bases; junction bases not matched to a gene: 6. Together with reference TRBV18 and TRBJ2-1, the CDR3 gives the full variable domain: NAGVMQNPRHLVRRRGQEARLRCSPMKGHSHVYWYRQLPEEGLKFMVYLQKENIIDESGMPKERFSAEFPKEGPSILRIQQVVRGDSAAYFCASSPDGLAGVEQFFGPGTRLTVL.

The chain uses TRBV6-1 and TRBJ2-7; weak D call: TRBD2 (5 bases). CDR1 is MNHNS and CDR2 is SASEGT in the germline V gene. Trimming left V 6 bases short and J 7 bases short, with 13 bases between. CDR3 length: 12 amino acids. CDR3 residues: CASSRPGEEQYF. The DNA for the CDR3 is TGTGCCAGCAGCCGACCCGGGGAAGAGCAGTACTTC.

This chain connects TRBV11-3 to TRBJ2-7; the match to TRBD2 covers 10 bases. CDR1 is SGHNT, CDR2 YENEEA, per germline. The CDR3 spans 15 residues. Unmatched junction bases numbered 6, after V lost 5 bases and J lost 2 bases. DNA for the CDR3: TGTGCCAGCAGCGAGACTAGCGGGCCCACCTACGAGCAGTACTTC. Translation: CASSETSGPTYEQYF.

The chain uses TRBV2 and TRBJ2-1; TRBD1 matches at 7 bases. The CDR3 covers 13 residues. Trimming at V came to 8 bases and at J to 2 bases, leaving 3 bases not matched to a gene. The V gene's germline CDR1 is SNHLY and CDR2 FYNNEI. The CDR3, as DNA: TGTGCCAGCGGACAGGCCACCTACAATGAGCAGTTCTTC. This sequence encodes CASGQATYNEQFF. The variable domain in full, with the rest retrieved from reference TRBV2 and TRBJ2-1, is EPEVTQTPSHQVTQMGQEVILRCVPISNHLYFYWYRQILGQKVEFLVSFYNNEISEKSEIFDDQFSVERPDGSNFTLKIRSTKLEDSAMYFCASGQATYNEQFFGPGTRLTVL.

The chain couples TRBV9 to TRBJ1-1; D unclear. Germline CDR1 is SGDLS and CDR2 is YYNGEE. The CDR3 covers 14 residues. Deletions cut 0 bases from V and 4 bases from J, with 10 bases between. CDR3 loop: CASSVGGGGTEAFF. The CDR3 DNA sequence: TGTGCCAGCAGCGTAGGGGGAGGTGGCACTGAAGCTTTCTTT.

Of note for this clone: Other DNA sequences of this sample code for an identical CDR3. The V and J genes are TRBV19 and TRBJ2-7; tentatively, D is TRBD2 (5 bases). With 1 base removed from V and 0 bases from J, the gap between germline ends came to 10 bases. Germline V gives CDR1 LNHDA, CDR2 SQIVND (reference sequence). The CDR3 loop spans 15 amino acids. DNA for the CDR3: TGTGCCAGTAGTATAGGGTCGGGGAGCTCCTACGAGCAGTACTTC. Translating gives CASSIGSGSSYEQYF.

This chain joins TRBV7-8 and TRBJ1-1, with 12 bases lining up with TRBD1. Losses at the gene ends were 0 bases for V and 5 bases for J; bases not matched to a gene: 7. CDR3 length: 17 amino acids. From germline, CDR1 is SGHVS and CDR2 FQNEAQ. The chain's CDR3 is CASSLAGTGGPRTEAFF. CDR3 DNA: TGTGCCAGCAGCTTAGCCGGGACAGGGGGCCCTAGAACTGAAGCTTTCTTT. Looking up the rest from reference TRBV7-8 and TRBJ1-1 gives the full variable domain: GAGVSQSPRYKVAKRGQDVALRCDPISGHVSLFWYQQALGQGPEFLTYFQNEAQLDKSGLPSDRFFAERPEGSVSTLKIQRTQQEDSAVYLCASSLAGTGGPRTEAFFGQGTRLTVV.

This chain links TRBV7-9 with TRBJ2-2; 7 nucleotides match TRBD1. The CDR3 is 17 residues long. Germline V gene lookup returns CDR1 SEHNR and CDR2 FQNEAQ (reference sequence). With 4 bases clipped from V and 0 bases from J, the junction kept 8 bases outside the gene matches. The CDR3, as DNA: TGTGCCAGCAGCTCACCCGTAGGACAGGCGAACACCGGGGAGCTGTTTTTT. Translation gives CASSSPVGQANTGELFF.

The chain carries TRBV18 and TRBJ1-1; no definite D call. The CDR3 is made up of 13 amino acids. In germline, CDR1 is KGHSH, CDR2 LQKENI. The V and J ends lost 4 bases and 6 bases respectively, with 12 bases between them. The CDR3 nucleotides read TGTGCCAGCTCACAAAACACGGACTCTGAAGCTTTCTTT. Translating gives CASSQNTDSEAFF.

This clone appeared a few times. Other DNA variants within this sample encode the same CDR3. The V call is TRBV27, the J call TRBJ2-7; possible D gene TRBD2, 5 bases. Trimming removed 5 bases at V and 3 bases at J, with 8 bases between. Germline V gives CDR1 MNHEY, CDR2 SMNVEV (reference sequence). The length of the CDR3 is 12 residues. DNA of the CDR3: TGTGCCAGCAGTCCTGGAGGCTACGAGCAGTACTTC. This codes for CASSPGGYEQYF.

The rearrangement uses TRBV27 and TRBJ2-5; tentative D call: TRBD1 (6 bases). In germline, CDR1 is MNHEY, CDR2 SMNVEV (reference sequence). V lost 9 bases and J 2 bases, leaving 10 bases between the germline ends. The CDR3 contains 12 residues. CDR3 DNA: TGTGCCAGTAGTGGACAGCAAGAGACCCAGTACTTC. It specifies CASSGQQETQYF.

The chain joins TRBV25-1 to TRBJ2-7, with D possibly matching TRBD1 (6 bases). The length of the CDR3 is 15 residues. V lost 3 bases to trimming and J lost 2 bases, with 14 bases between them. CDR1 is MGHDK, CDR2 SYGVNS, per germline. The CDR3 is CASSDPSGAAYEQYF. CDR3 sequence (DNA): TGTGCCAGCAGTGACCCGTCAGGGGCCGCCTACGAGCAGTACTTC.

The table lists this clone with a few counts. The CDR3 DNA reads as TGCGCCAGCAGCTTTGGCCCAGGGGCGATGAACACTGAAGCTTTCTTT. Amino acids: CASSFGPGAMNTEAFF. The chain is built from TRBV5-1 and TRBJ1-1, with a tentative D call TRBD1 (6 bases). Germline V CDR1 and CDR2: SGHRS, YFSETQ. V was trimmed by 2 bases and J by 0 bases, leaving 14 bases between them. The CDR3 runs to 16 residues.

This clone occurred a few times. The chain joins TRBV29-1 to TRBJ2-1; D unclear. V gave up 2 bases and J gave up 5 bases, with 10 bases separating them. CDR1 and CDR2 from the germline V gene are SQVTM and ANQGSEA. The CDR3 runs to 13 residues. The CDR3 sequence: CSVEKYTNNEQFF. As DNA, the CDR3 is TGCAGCGTTGAAAAGTACACGAACAATGAGCAGTTCTTC.

This rearrangement joins TRBV4-1 to TRBJ2-5; D might be TRBD1 (6 bases). The CDR3 runs to 16 residues. V shed 4 bases and J shed 4 bases, with 19 bases lying between them. Per germline, CDR1 MGHRA and CDR2 YSYEKL. This chain's CDR3 is CASSPLRGEERETQYF. CDR3 DNA: TGCGCCAGCAGCCCTCTCAGGGGCGAAGAGAGAGAGACCCAGTACTTC.

The V and J genes are TRBV5-4 and TRBJ1-6; a weak D match, TRBD1 (5 bases). The V gene's germline CDR1 is SGHNT and CDR2 YYREEE (reference sequence). V lost 0 bases and J 10 bases, leaving 11 bases between the germline ends. CDR3 size: 14 residues. The CDR3 DNA follows: TGTGCCAGCAGCTTGGGGGGCAGTGGGTCACCCCTCCACTTT. Translated: CASSLGGSGSPLHF.

The V gene is TRBV28, the J gene TRBJ2-7; D remains ambiguous. This CDR3 contains 13 residues. V lost 3 bases, J lost 3 bases, and 9 bases lay in between. Germline V lookup: CDR1 MDHEN, CDR2 SYDVKM. Written as DNA, the CDR3 is TGTGCCAGCAGTTTCGGTCCTTACTACGAGCAGTACTTC. Residues: CASSFGPYYEQYF.

This rearrangement joins TRBV11-2 to TRBJ1-2; D not certain. The CDR3 is 16 residues long. V was shortened by 1 base and J by 5 bases, with 17 bases between the two germline ends. Germline-derived CDR1 and CDR2 are SGHAT and FQNNGV. The CDR3 protein is CASSLALLVPEYGYTF. CDR3 in DNA: TGTGCCAGCAGCTTAGCGTTACTTGTCCCTGAGTATGGCTACACCTTC.

Notes on this clone: At one boundary the junction diverges from the germline segment, which might be a read error. The chain joins TRBV4-1 to TRBJ1-1; D uncertain. CDR3 length: 12 amino acids. The germline V gene has CDR1 MGHRA and CDR2 YSYEKL. CDR3 loop: CASSQGGGPESF. CDR3 sequence (DNA): TGCGCCAGCAGCCAAGGGGGAGGCCCAGAGAGCTTT.

The chain carries TRBV6-1 and TRBJ2-7; maybe TRBD2 (6 bases). This CDR3 has 16 amino acids. V gave up 4 bases and J gave up 2 bases, with 18 bases separating them. Germline assignment: CDR1 MNHNS and CDR2 SASEGT. Written as DNA, the CDR3 is TGTGCCAGCAGTGCTAACGGGGACGGAGGGGCCTACGAGCAGTACTTC. Its protein product is CASSANGDGGAYEQYF.

J is TRBJ2-3 and V is TRBV4-1; 9 nucleotides match TRBD2. J was trimmed by 3 bases and V by 1 base; bases with no gene match: 8. Germline V CDR1 and CDR2: MGHRA, YSYEKL. The CDR3 is 17 amino acids. CDR3 residues: CASSQGGGGAGTDTQYF. The CDR3 DNA sequence: TGCGCCAGCAGCCAAGGGGGCGGGGGGGCAGGGACAGATACGCAGTATTTT.

This clone was detected only a few times. The chain combines TRBV6-6 with TRBJ1-5; 8 nucleotides align to TRBD1. There are 15 residues in the CDR3. V was clipped by 4 bases and J by 6 bases; unmatched bases: 8. Germline CDR1 MNHNY, CDR2 SVGAGI (reference sequence). In DNA form, the CDR3 reads TGTGCCAGCAGTTTGGTCAGGGGGCGCGTTCAGCCCCAGCATTTT. The encoded protein is CASSLVRGRVQPQHF.

This CDR3 is CASSRVKNSGNTIYF. The CDR3 DNA reads TGCGCCAGCAGCCGAGTTAAGAACTCTGGAAACACCATATATTTT. The chain employs TRBV4-3 and TRBJ1-3; D not resolved. The CDR3 is made up of 15 amino acids. V was clipped by 4 bases and J by 0 bases, with 10 bases between them. The germline V gene encodes CDR1 LGHNA and CDR2 YSLEER.

The gene calls are TRBV9 and TRBJ1-1; TRBD1 agrees at 9 bases. V lost 4 bases and J lost 3; bases outside the gene matches: 4. The CDR3 is 14 amino acids. Per germline, CDR1 SGDLS and CDR2 YYNGEE. CDR3 nucleotides: TGTGCCAGCAGCCCGACAGGGGGGTACACTGAAGCTTTCTTT. This codes for CASSPTGGYTEAFF.

This clone is a singleton in its sample. V gene TRBV2 combines with J gene TRBJ1-1; D call uncertain. V was clipped by 8 bases and J by 1 base, with 11 bases between them. The CDR3 is 13 amino acids. Germline V gene data show CDR1 as SNHLY and CDR2 as FYNNEI. The CDR3 loop reads CASRRGKNTEAFF. The CDR3 bases are TGTGCCAGCCGGCGAGGGAAGAACACTGAAGCTTTCTTT.

Here the CDR3 reads CASSLGQPYNEQFF. CDR3 nucleotides: TGTGCCAGCAGCTTAGGACAGCCCTACAATGAGCAGTTCTTC. This chain uses TRBV13 with TRBJ2-1; D call uncertain. Germline values: CDR1 PRHDT, CDR2 FYEKMQ (reference sequence). The CDR3 length is 14 residues. V was trimmed by 0 bases and J by 2 bases, leaving 5 bases between them.

This chain connects TRBV27 to TRBJ2-1; 7 nucleotides match TRBD2. CDR3 size: 16 residues. The V gene's germline CDR1 is MNHEY and CDR2 SMNVEV (reference sequence). The J segment lost 3 bases and the V segment lost 3 bases, leaving 8 bases of the junction unmatched. CDR3 region: CASSLFGTSVYNEQFF. The CDR3 DNA follows: TGTGCCAGCAGTTTGTTTGGTACTAGCGTCTACAATGAGCAGTTCTTC.

The V and J genes are TRBV27 and TRBJ1-3, with 7 bases fitting TRBD1. Germline V gene data show CDR1 as MNHEY and CDR2 as SMNVEV (reference sequence). Trimming cost V 5 bases and J 3 bases; bases outside gene matches: 7. The CDR3 consists of 15 residues. CDR3: CASSLSGGLGNTIYF. CDR3 nucleotide sequence: TGTGCCAGCAGTCTTTCAGGGGGGCTTGGAAACACCATATATTTT.

The chain carries TRBV27 and TRBJ2-7, with a weak D call TRBD2 (6 bases). The CDR3 has 13 amino acids. With 7 bases removed from V and 2 bases from J, the gap between germline ends came to 12 bases. CDR1 is MNHEY, CDR2 SMNVEV, per germline (reference sequence). The CDR3 DNA reads TGTGCCAGCATCAGGCGGGGAACCTACGAGCAGTACTTC. Its protein is CASIRRGTYEQYF.